These 30 T cell receptor beta chains were all obtained from the same sample, sequenced in a study of blood T cell repertoires in COVID-19. The data were produced by immunoSEQ multiplex PCR, yet TCRdb's version contains in-frame clones alone and is incomplete. The sample holds around 250,000 clones, around 84% seen once. Sequencing input: peripheral blood. These receptors all come from a woman between 40 and 50 years old who had recovered from COVID-19.

The chain carries TRBV5-4 and TRBJ1-6; TRBD1 agrees at 7 bases. CDR3 length equals 14 residues. Germline-derived CDR1 and CDR2 are SGHNT and YYREEE (reference sequence). The J segment lost 6 bases and the V segment lost 3 bases, leaving 3 bases of the junction unmatched. The CDR3 reads CASSSNRGNSPLHF. In nucleotides, the CDR3 is TGTGCCAGCAGCTCCAACAGGGGTAATTCACCCCTCCACTTT.

The chain combines TRBV5-1 with TRBJ1-2; possibly TRBD1 for D (6 bases). The germline V gene has CDR1 SGHRS and CDR2 YFSETQ. The CDR3 loop spans 14 amino acids. V lost 4 bases, J lost 4 bases, and 14 bases lay in between. Written as DNA, the CDR3 is TGCGCCAGCAGCGATAGACAGGCAGCCTATGGCTACACCTTC. Translating gives CASSDRQAAYGYTF.

J is TRBJ2-1 and V is TRBV7-2; 10 positions agree with TRBD2. Losses at the gene ends were 3 bases for V and 8 bases for J; bases not matched to a gene: 4. Per the germline V gene, CDR1 is SGHTA and CDR2 is FQGNSA. The length of the CDR3 is 14 residues. CDR3 in amino acids: CASSLSGGAHEQFF. The CDR3 region has the DNA TGTGCCAGCAGCTTGAGCGGGGGGGCTCATGAGCAGTTCTTC.

The chain combines TRBV7-2 with TRBJ2-2; 8 nucleotides match TRBD1. CDR3 length: 16 amino acids. Germline assignment: CDR1 SGHTA and CDR2 FQGNSA. The V and J ends lost 3 bases and 7 bases, in that order; junction bases with no gene match: 10. CDR3 sequence reads: CASSFPGQGLDGELFF. The CDR3 coding sequence is TGTGCCAGCAGCTTCCCCGGACAGGGACTTGACGGGGAGCTGTTTTTT.

In nucleotides, the CDR3 is TGTGCCAGCTCCCCGGGACTCCTAGCGAAAAATACGCAGTATTTT. Its protein product is CASSPGLLAKNTQYF. The gene calls are TRBV18 and TRBJ2-3; a weak D match, TRBD2 (6 bases). Trimming removed 6 bases at V and 7 bases at J, with 20 bases between. This CDR3 is built from 15 residues. Germline assignment: CDR1 KGHSH and CDR2 LQKENI. The full variable domain, with the rest looked up from reference TRBV18 and TRBJ2-3, is NAGVMQNPRHLVRRRGQEARLRCSPMKGHSHVYWYRQLPEEGLKFMVYLQKENIIDESGMPKERFSAEFPKEGPSILRIQQVVRGDSAAYFCASSPGLLAKNTQYFGPGTRLTVL.

V usage is TRBV28 and J usage is TRBJ1-2, with TRBD1 as a possible D gene (6 bases). This CDR3 region has 12 residues. Germline-derived CDR1 and CDR2 are MDHEN and SYDVKM. With 6 bases removed from V and 3 bases from J, the gap between germline ends came to 8 bases. The CDR3 sequence: CASRGAYYGYTF. CDR3 nucleotide sequence: TGTGCCAGCAGGGGGGCCTACTATGGCTACACCTTC.

The sample holds a few counts of this clone. V and J are TRBV27 and TRBJ1-5; D perhaps matches TRBD1 (6 bases). The germline V and J ends were trimmed by 1 base and 0 bases, with 10 bases remaining between them. Germline loops: CDR1 MNHEY, CDR2 SMNVEV (reference sequence). The CDR3 has 16 amino acids. In DNA form, the CDR3 reads TGTGCCAGCAGTTTATACAGGGAGTATAGCAATCAGCCCCAGCATTTT. Translating it yields CASSLYREYSNQPQHF.

The chain combines TRBV29-1 with TRBJ2-2, with 7 bases fitting TRBD1. Germline trimming cut 7 bases from V and 6 bases from J; bases unmatched to any gene: 14. Germline V lookup: CDR1 SQVTM, CDR2 ANQGSEA. This CDR3 has 15 amino acids. The CDR3 DNA reads as TGCAGCGCTAACAGAAGGGGGCGTGATCCCGGGGAGCTGTTTTTT. Its translation: CSANRRGRDPGELFF.

This chain links TRBV29-1 with TRBJ2-7, with D tentatively TRBD1 (5 bases). Germline V lookup: CDR1 SQVTM, CDR2 ANQGSEA. V was cut by 5 bases and J by 5 bases, with 13 bases left in between. The CDR3 spans 12 residues. DNA for the CDR3: TGCAGCGTTATAAAGGGGTCCCACGAGCAGTACTTC. This translates into CSVIKGSHEQYF.

The chain uses TRBV20-1 and TRBJ1-2; D remains unclear. V lost 6 bases, J lost 13 bases, and 18 bases lay in between. CDR3 length: 11 amino acids. CDR1 and CDR2 from the germline V gene are DFQATT and SNEGSKA (reference sequence). The CDR3 is CSAPTPPPGTF. DNA for the CDR3: TGCAGTGCACCGACTCCCCCCCCCGGCACCTTC.

The V call is TRBV27, the J call TRBJ1-4, with TRBD1 matching over 10 bases. V was clipped by 7 bases and J by 11 bases; unmatched bases: 10. Germline V gene lookup returns CDR1 MNHEY and CDR2 SMNVEV (reference sequence). CDR3 length equals 14 residues. CDR3: CASTSDRGGRKLFF. The CDR3 DNA sequence: TGTGCCAGCACCTCGGACAGGGGGGGCCGGAAACTGTTTTTT.

The V gene is TRBV27, the J gene TRBJ1-6; D uncertain. V shed 0 bases and J shed 14 bases, with 11 bases lying between them. Germline V gives CDR1 MNHEY, CDR2 SMNVEV (reference sequence). This CDR3 is built from 13 residues. The CDR3, as DNA: TGTGCCAGCAGTTTATCGCGGGGATTGGCCCTCCACTTT. This sequence encodes CASSLSRGLALHF.

The chain links TRBV6-5 to TRBJ2-3; D is unresolved. Germline assignment: CDR1 MNHEY and CDR2 SVGAGI. The CDR3 covers 11 residues. V was trimmed by 8 bases and J by 3 bases, leaving 6 bases between them. The CDR3 sequence: CASGFTDTQYF. CDR3 bases: TGTGCCAGCGGCTTTACAGATACGCAGTATTTT.

This chain connects TRBV29-1 to TRBJ1-1; 10 bases agree with TRBD1. The germline CDR1 and CDR2 sequences are SQVTM and ANQGSEA. The CDR3 is 16 amino acids. V shed 0 bases, J shed 0 bases, and the junction held 4 bases outside the gene matches. The CDR3 here is CSVEDRDRGMNTEAFF. The CDR3 nucleotides are TGCAGCGTTGAAGATCGGGACAGGGGCATGAACACTGAAGCTTTCTTT.

This rearrangement joins TRBV6-6 to TRBJ2-1; 8 bases match TRBD1. This CDR3 is 15 amino acids long. V shed 2 bases, J shed 5 bases, and the junction held 5 bases outside the gene matches. The germline CDR1 and CDR2 sequences are MNHNY and SVGAGI (reference sequence). CDR3 nucleotides: TGTGCCAGCAGTTACCCGCAGGGGGCGCACAATGAGCAGTTCTTC. It codes for CASSYPQGAHNEQFF.

The chain recombines TRBV5-1 with TRBJ2-6; D is unclear. Germline V CDR1 and CDR2: SGHRS, YFSETQ. CDR3 length equals 17 residues. The V and J ends lost 0 bases and 4 bases respectively, with 14 bases between them. In nucleotides, the CDR3 is TGCGCCAGCAGCTTGGAGGCGGCAACTCTGGGGGCCAACGTCCTGACTTTC. Amino acids: CASSLEAATLGANVLTF.

V is TRBV9 and J is TRBJ2-7; TRBD1 aligns across 8 bases. This CDR3 contains 14 residues. The ends lost 0 bases at V and 3 bases at J; junction bases unmatched: 2. The germline V gene has CDR1 SGDLS and CDR2 YYNGEE. The CDR3 spells CASSVAGGFYEQYF. The DNA for the CDR3 is TGTGCCAGCAGCGTAGCAGGGGGCTTCTACGAGCAGTACTTC. The full variable domain, its missing parts supplied by reference TRBV9 and TRBJ2-7, is DSGVTQTPKHLITATGQRVTLRCSPRSGDLSVYWYQQSLDQGLQFLIQYYNGEERAKGNILERFSAQQFPDLHSELNLSSLELGDSALYFCASSVAGGFYEQYFGPGTRLTVT.

The J gene is TRBJ1-1, the V gene TRBV5-1; D is perhaps TRBD1 (6 bases). Trimming left V 3 bases short and J 1 base short, with 7 bases between. The V gene's germline CDR1 is SGHRS and CDR2 YFSETQ. The CDR3 covers 13 residues. This chain's CDR3 is CASSWTENTEAFF. The CDR3 nucleotides are TGCGCCAGCAGCTGGACAGAGAACACTGAAGCTTTCTTT.

V and J are TRBV30 and TRBJ1-6, with D possibly TRBD1 on 6 matching bases. Trimming cost V 0 bases and J 0 bases, with 9 bases left between them. The CDR3 spans 16 residues. Looked up from germline, CDR1 is GTSNPN and CDR2 is SVGIG (reference sequence). Written as DNA, the CDR3 is TGTGCCTGGAGTGTCCAGGGGAGCTCCTATAATTCACCCCTCCACTTT. Protein: CAWSVQGSSYNSPLHF. The full variable domain, rest sourced from reference TRBV30 and TRBJ1-6, is SQTIHQWPATLVQPVGSPLSLECTVEGTSNPNLYWYRQAAGRGLQLLFYSVGIGQISSEVPQNLSASRPQDRQFILSSKKLLLSDSGFYLCAWSVQGSSYNSPLHFGNGTRLTVT.

The rearrangement links TRBV5-4 to TRBJ2-3; D call uncertain. Trimming shortened V by 3 bases and J by 4 bases, and 6 bases separated the two germline ends. From germline, CDR1 is SGHNT and CDR2 YYREEE (reference sequence). This CDR3 region has 12 residues. DNA of the CDR3: TGTGCCAGCAGCTCGGTGGCAGATACGCAGTATTTT. Translation gives CASSSVADTQYF.

The V and J genes are TRBV7-9 and TRBJ2-7; 9 nucleotides agree with TRBD1. In germline, CDR1 is SEHNR, CDR2 FQNEAQ (reference sequence). The V segment lost 6 bases and the J segment 4 bases; nucleotides outside the gene matches: 10. The CDR3 is made up of 15 amino acids. CDR3 nucleotides: TGTGCCAGCAGTCCTCCGGGACAGGGTAGATACGAGCAGTACTTC. Its translation: CASSPPGQGRYEQYF.

This clone was detected only a few times. V usage is TRBV2 and J usage is TRBJ2-7, with 7 positions matching TRBD1. The CDR3 totals 13 residues. V shed 8 bases and J 0 bases; nucleotides not matched to a gene: 4. Germline CDR1 SNHLY, CDR2 FYNNEI. The DNA of the CDR3 is TGTGCCAGCCGTGGGACAGACTCCTACGAGCAGTACTTC. This gives the protein CASRGTDSYEQYF.

The rearrangement links TRBV2 to TRBJ2-3; 8 bases are shared with TRBD2. In germline, CDR1 is SNHLY, CDR2 FYNNEI. CDR3 size: 15 residues. After removal of 5 bases from V and 3 bases from J, the junction contained 7 bases not matched to a gene. The CDR3 loop reads CASSWTSSGTDTQYF. In nucleotides, the CDR3 is TGTGCCAGCAGTTGGACTAGCTCGGGGACAGATACGCAGTATTTT. Using reference TRBV2 and TRBJ2-3 for the parts outside the CDR3, the full variable domain is EPEVTQTPSHQVTQMGQEVILRCVPISNHLYFYWYRQILGQKVEFLVSFYNNEISEKSEIFDDQFSVERPDGSNFTLKIRSTKLEDSAMYFCASSWTSSGTDTQYFGPGTRLTVL.

The gene calls are TRBV19 and TRBJ1-5; D is uncertain. The CDR3 has 13 residues. V dropped 5 bases and J dropped 4 bases, with 9 bases sitting between them. Germline CDR1 reads LNHDA; CDR2 reads SQIVND (reference sequence). CDR3 in DNA: TGTGCCAGTAGTCCCCAGGTTAATCAGCCCCAGCATTTT. It specifies CASSPQVNQPQHF.

This sequence joins TRBV12-3 or TRBV12-4 and TRBJ2-3; D unclear. The CDR3 is made up of 11 amino acids. With 6 bases removed from V and 6 bases from J, the gap between germline ends came to 7 bases. This CDR3 reads CASRLSDTQYF. Here the CDR3 DNA reads TGTGCCAGCAGACTCTCCGATACGCAGTATTTT.

The chain combines TRBV4-2 with TRBJ1-5; the D is unclear. Germline lookup yields CDR1 LGHNA and CDR2 YNFKEQ. Trimming shortened V by 7 bases and J by 3 bases, and 13 bases separated the two germline ends. This CDR3 is built from 14 residues. CDR3 bases: TGTGCCAGCAATGGCGGACTGAACAATCAGCCCCAGCATTTT. Translated, it gives CASNGGLNNQPQHF.

This chain uses TRBV28 with TRBJ1-5, with TRBD1 matching 7 bases. This CDR3 spans 15 amino acids. With V trimmed by 5 bases and J by 6 bases, 10 bases remained unmatched. Per the germline V gene, CDR1 is MDHEN and CDR2 is SYDVKM. The CDR3 loop reads CASSQRTGSAQPQHF. The CDR3 DNA reads TGTGCCAGCAGTCAAAGGACAGGCTCTGCTCAGCCCCAGCATTTT.

The chain employs TRBV29-1 and TRBJ2-7, with D tentatively TRBD2 (6 bases). Germline V CDR1 and CDR2: SQVTM, ANQGSEA. CDR3 length: 14 residues. V lost 5 bases and J lost 0, with 14 bases in between. The CDR3 nucleotides read TGCAGCGTTTTCGGGACTGGTAGCTCCTACGAGCAGTACTTC. This sequence encodes CSVFGTGSSYEQYF.

This chain links TRBV7-9 with TRBJ2-1; possibly TRBD1 for D (6 bases). Germline CDR1 reads SEHNR; CDR2 reads FQNEAQ (reference sequence). The V gene lost 5 bases and the J gene lost 2 bases, with 10 bases spanning the gap. The CDR3 runs to 14 residues. The CDR3 sequence is CASSTGNPYNEQFF. For the CDR3, the DNA is TGTGCCAGCAGCACAGGGAATCCCTACAATGAGCAGTTCTTC.

The chain couples TRBV2 to TRBJ2-2; 7 bases agree with TRBD1. J gave up 0 bases and V 6 bases, and 4 bases lay outside the gene matches. The CDR3 totals 15 residues. CDR1 and CDR2 (germline): SNHLY, FYNNEI. CDR3 loop: CASRGTGANTGELFF. DNA for the CDR3: TGTGCCAGCAGGGGTACAGGGGCGAACACCGGGGAGCTGTTTTTT.